This T cell receptor beta chain stems from a study of cytomegalovirus exposure and HLA in healthy donors. Study results and limitations: In a later analysis, parvovirus B19, influenza, CMV and Epstein-Barr virus appeared linked to several top co-occurrence clusters.

This clone was observed once. Its cognate antigen is unknown. J was trimmed by 2 bases and V by 5 bases; bases with no gene match: 9. This CDR3 comprises 17 residues. Germline loops: CDR1 SEHNR, CDR2 FQNEAQ (reference sequence). The primer mix had 60 Vbeta and 13 Jbeta primers. Profiled with immunoSEQ multiplex PCR; TCRdb holds only in-frame clones, not every one. Of over 150,000 clones listed, 70% to 80% were seen once; the top ten hold 3.5% to 5.5%. The sequenced sample consisted of PBMCs. The clonotype comes from a man aged 35 to 55 in good health and CMV-seronegative. This rearrangement joins TRBV7-9 to TRBJ1-4, with 9 bases aligning to TRBD1. Written as DNA, the CDR3 is TGTGCCAGCAGCATGGCCACCGGGACAGGGACTAATGAAAAACTGTTTTTT. It encodes CASSMATGTGTNEKLFF. Based on the CDR3 plus reference TRBV7-9 and TRBJ1-4, the full variable domain is DTGVSQNPRHKITKRGQNVTFRCDPISEHNRLYWYRQTLGQGPEFLTYFQNEAQLEKSRLLSDRFSAERPKGSFSTLEIQRTEQGDSAMYLCASSMATGTGTNEKLFFGSGTQLSVL.